The 6 T cell receptor beta chains listed next were all sequenced from one sample in a study of CD39 and CD103 CD8 tumor-infiltrating T cells. Using immunoSEQ multiplex PCR, the repertoire was profiled, and TCRdb retains in-frame clones only, with some absent. The sample holds several hundred clones, 72% seen once. Sequencing was performed on CD39+ CD103+ CD8+ T cells sorted from the tumor. The subset denotes: CD103+CD39+ double-positive CD45RA- CD8 T cells. These receptors all stem from a human donor with head and neck squamous cell carcinoma.

In its sample, this clone was seen a few times. The chain couples TRBV6-5 to TRBJ2-1, with a tentative D call TRBD2 (5 bases). CDR3 length: 15 residues. Looked up from germline, CDR1 is MNHEY and CDR2 is SVGAGI. V was cut by 2 bases and J by 5 bases, with 13 bases left in between. The CDR3 protein is CASSYALAANNEQFF. CDR3 DNA: TGTGCCAGCAGTTACGCTCTAGCAGCAAACAATGAGCAGTTCTTC.

The chain's CDR3 is CASSQGPTGAYEQYF. DNA of the CDR3: TGCGCCAGCAGCCAAGGGCCTACGGGTGCCTACGAGCAGTACTTC. V usage is TRBV4-1 and J usage is TRBJ2-7, with D unresolved. The CDR3 totals 15 residues. Between the trimmed V and J ends, which lost 1 base and 2 bases, there was a span of 12 bases. CDR1 is MGHRA, CDR2 YSYEKL, per germline.

This chain uses TRBV30 with TRBJ1-2, with 10 nucleotides matching TRBD1. The J segment lost 5 bases and the V segment lost 3 bases, leaving 0 bases of the junction unmatched. The CDR3 covers 12 residues. CDR1 is GTSNPN and CDR2 is SVGIG in the germline V gene (reference sequence). This CDR3 is CAWRDRGYGYTF. CDR3 sequence (DNA): TGTGCCTGGAGGGACAGGGGGTATGGCTACACCTTC.

The chain uses TRBV6-6 and TRBJ2-1, with a possible D match to TRBD2 (6 bases). This CDR3 contains 16 residues. CDR1 MNHNY and CDR2 SVGAGI come from the germline V gene (reference sequence). V dropped 7 bases and J dropped 3 bases, with 19 bases sitting between them. In DNA, the CDR3 is TGTGCCAGCACTGGGGGGTCCGAAGGCCACTACAATGAGCAGTTCTTC. The encoded protein is CASTGGSEGHYNEQFF.

The V call is TRBV7-9, the J call TRBJ2-3, with D hard to call. The CDR3 is 15 residues long. The germline gives CDR1 SEHNR, CDR2 FQNEAQ (reference sequence). V lost 5 bases, J lost 4 bases, and 16 bases lay in between. CDR3 sequence reads: CASSHESVIPDTQYF. CDR3 nucleotides: TGTGCCAGCAGCCATGAATCGGTCATCCCAGATACGCAGTATTTT. The full variable domain, in which reference TRBV7-9 and TRBJ2-3 provide the parts outside the CDR3, is DTGVSQNPRHKITKRGQNVTFRCDPISEHNRLYWYRQTLGQGPEFLTYFQNEAQLEKSRLLSDRFSAERPKGSFSTLEIQRTEQGDSAMYLCASSHESVIPDTQYFGPGTRLTVL.

The rearrangement joins TRBV2 to TRBJ2-4, with 10 bases identical to TRBD1. V shed 3 bases, J shed 8 bases, and the junction held 10 bases outside the gene matches. The CDR3 totals 16 residues. Germline assignment: CDR1 SNHLY and CDR2 FYNNEI. The chain's CDR3 is CASSESWDRGTDIQYF. CDR3 in DNA: TGTGCCAGCAGTGAGAGTTGGGACAGGGGTACGGACATTCAGTACTTC.